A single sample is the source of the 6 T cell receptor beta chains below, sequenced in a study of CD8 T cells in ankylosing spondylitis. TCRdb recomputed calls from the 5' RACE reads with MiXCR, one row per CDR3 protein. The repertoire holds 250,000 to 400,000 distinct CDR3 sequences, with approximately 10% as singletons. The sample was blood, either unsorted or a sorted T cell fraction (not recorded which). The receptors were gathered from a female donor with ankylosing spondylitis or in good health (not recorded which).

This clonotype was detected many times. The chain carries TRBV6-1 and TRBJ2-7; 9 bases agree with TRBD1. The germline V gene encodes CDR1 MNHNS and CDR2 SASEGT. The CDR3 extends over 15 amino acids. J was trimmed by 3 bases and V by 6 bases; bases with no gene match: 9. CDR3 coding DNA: TGTGCCAGCAGCCCCGGGACAGGGCCCCTCTACGAGCAGTACTTC. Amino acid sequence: CASSPGTGPLYEQYF.

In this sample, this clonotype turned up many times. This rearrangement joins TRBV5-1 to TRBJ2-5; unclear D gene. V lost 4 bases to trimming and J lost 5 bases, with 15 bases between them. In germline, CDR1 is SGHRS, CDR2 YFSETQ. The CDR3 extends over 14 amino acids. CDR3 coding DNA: TGCGCCAGCAGCCCCCTGGGGATTGGTGAGACCCAGTACTTC. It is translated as CASSPLGIGETQYF.

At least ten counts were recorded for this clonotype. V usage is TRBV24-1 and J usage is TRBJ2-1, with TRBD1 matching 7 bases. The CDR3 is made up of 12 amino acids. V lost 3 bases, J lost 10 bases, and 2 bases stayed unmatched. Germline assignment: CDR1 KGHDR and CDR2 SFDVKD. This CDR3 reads CATSDTDREQFF. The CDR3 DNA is TGTGCCACCAGTGATACGGACAGGGAGCAGTTCTTC.

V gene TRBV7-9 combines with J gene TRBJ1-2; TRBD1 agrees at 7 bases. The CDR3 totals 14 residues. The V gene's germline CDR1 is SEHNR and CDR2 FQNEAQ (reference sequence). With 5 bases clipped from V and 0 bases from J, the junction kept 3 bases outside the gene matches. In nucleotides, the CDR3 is TGTGCCAGCAGCCAAGGGACAGCTAACTATGGCTACACCTTC. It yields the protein CASSQGTANYGYTF.

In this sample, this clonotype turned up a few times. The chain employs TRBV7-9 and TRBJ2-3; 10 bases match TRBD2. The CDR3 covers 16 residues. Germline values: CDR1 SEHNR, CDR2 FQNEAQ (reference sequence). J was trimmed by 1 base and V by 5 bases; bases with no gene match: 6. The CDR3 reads CASSATGTSGTDTQYF. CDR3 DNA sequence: TGTGCCAGCAGCGCGACCGGGACTAGCGGCACAGATACGCAGTATTTT. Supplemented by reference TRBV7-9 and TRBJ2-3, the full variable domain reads DTGVSQNPRHKITKRGQNVTFRCDPISEHNRLYWYRQTLGQGPEFLTYFQNEAQLEKSRLLSDRFSAERPKGSFSTLEIQRTEQGDSAMYLCASSATGTSGTDTQYFGPGTRLTVL.

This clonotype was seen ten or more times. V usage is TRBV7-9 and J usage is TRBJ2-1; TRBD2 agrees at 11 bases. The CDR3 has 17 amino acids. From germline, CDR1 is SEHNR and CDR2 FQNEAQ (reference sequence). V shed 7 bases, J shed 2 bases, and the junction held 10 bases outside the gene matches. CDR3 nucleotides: TGTGCCAGCACCGGTAGCGGGGGGGTCTTCCCCTACAATGAGCAGTTCTTC. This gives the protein CASTGSGGVFPYNEQFF.